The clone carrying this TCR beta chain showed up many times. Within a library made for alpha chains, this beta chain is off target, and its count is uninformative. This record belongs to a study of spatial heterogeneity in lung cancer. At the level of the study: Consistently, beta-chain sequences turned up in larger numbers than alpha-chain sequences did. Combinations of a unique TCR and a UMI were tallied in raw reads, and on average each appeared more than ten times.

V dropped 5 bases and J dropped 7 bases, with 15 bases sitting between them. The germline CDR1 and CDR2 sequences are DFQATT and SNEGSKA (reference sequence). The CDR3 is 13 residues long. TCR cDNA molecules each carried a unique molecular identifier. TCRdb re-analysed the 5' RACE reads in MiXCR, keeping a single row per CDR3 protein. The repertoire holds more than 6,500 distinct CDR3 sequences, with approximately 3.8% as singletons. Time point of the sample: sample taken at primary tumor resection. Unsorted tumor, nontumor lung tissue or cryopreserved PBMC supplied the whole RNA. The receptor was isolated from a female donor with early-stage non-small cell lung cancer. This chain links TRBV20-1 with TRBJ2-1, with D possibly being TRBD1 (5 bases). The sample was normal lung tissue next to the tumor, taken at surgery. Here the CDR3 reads CSAPYLRENEQFF. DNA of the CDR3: TGCAGTGCTCCCTATCTCAGGGAAAATGAGCAGTTCTTC.